This T cell receptor beta chain was captured in a study of shared clonotypes between healthy human individuals. Each subset's genomic DNA was split evenly across several immunoSEQ plates. Profiling relied on immunoSEQ multiplex PCR, and the TCRdb table lists in-frame clones only, not all of them. The table lists roughly 1,100,000 clones, about 77% of them singletons. The V segment lost 3 bases and the J segment 4 bases; nucleotides outside the gene matches: 11. Germline V gives CDR1 MGHRA, CDR2 YSYEKL. The CDR3 has 16 residues. This sequence originates from a man aged 18 to 35 in good health. The chain has TRBV4-1 and TRBJ2-5, with 7 bases identical to TRBD1. The source material was memory CD4+ T cells sorted from blood. Noted subset: CD45RA-negative fraction. The CDR3 spells CASSHSADRARETQYF. As DNA, the CDR3 is TGCGCCAGCAGCCATTCAGCTGACAGGGCCAGAGAGACCCAGTACTTC.